These T cell receptor beta chains were read from a single sample in a study of blood T cell repertoires in COVID-19. The method was immunoSEQ multiplex PCR; TCRdb's version includes in-frame clones alone and lacks a portion of them. The sample holds over 300,000 clones, roughly 85% seen once. The specimen sequenced was peripheral blood. These receptors originate from a human donor in a cohort sampled during active COVID-19. Both conserved end residues are part of each CDR3. Fields, in order: J gene, V gene, D gene, clone size, CDR3 DNA, CDR3 protein. The D gene is left open where the match is weak. Size tells how often a clone was seen (once, few, many) or the class of an expanded clone, and some rows leave it out.

J gene: TRBJ2-6
V gene: TRBV3-1/TRBV3-2
D gene: NA
clone size: NA
CDR3 DNA: TGTGCCAGCAGCCAAGGGGACTCCATCTCTGGGGCCAACGTCCTGACTTTC
CDR3 protein: CASSQGDSISGANVLTF

J gene: TRBJ1-3
V gene: TRBV10-1
D gene: TRBD1
clone size: NA
CDR3 DNA: TGCGCCAGCAGCCCGGGACAGGACAAAAACACCATATATTTT
CDR3 protein: CASSPGQDKNTIYF

J gene: TRBJ1-1
V gene: TRBV7-9
D gene: TRBD1
clone size: few
CDR3 DNA: TGTGCCAGCAGCATGACAGGGGGGAACACTGAAGCTTTCTTT
CDR3 protein: CASSMTGGNTEAFF

J gene: TRBJ1-6
V gene: TRBV19
D gene: NA
clone size: once
CDR3 DNA: TGTGCCAGTAGACGACGGAGGGAGAATAATTCACCCCTCCACTTT
CDR3 protein: CASRRRRENNSPLHF

J gene: TRBJ1-5
V gene: TRBV24-1
D gene: TRBD1
clone size: NA
CDR3 DNA: TGTGCCACCAGCCCCGGGACAGGGACTCAGCCCCAGCATTTT
CDR3 protein: CATSPGTGTQPQHF

J gene: TRBJ2-3
V gene: TRBV9
D gene: NA
clone size: NA
CDR3 DNA: TGTGCCAGCAGCGTAGGCCGGTCGAACACAGATACGCAGTATTTT
CDR3 protein: CASSVGRSNTDTQYF

J gene: TRBJ1-1
V gene: TRBV7-9
D gene: NA
clone size: NA
CDR3 DNA: TGTGCCAGCAGCCCGGTTGACAGGCCGCGGGACACTGAAGCTTTCTTT
CDR3 protein: CASSPVDRPRDTEAFF

J gene: TRBJ2-7
V gene: TRBV19
D gene: TRBD1
clone size: once
CDR3 DNA: TGTGCCAGTAGTACCTCCGGGACAGCCACCTACGAGCAGTACTTC
CDR3 protein: CASSTSGTATYEQYF

J gene: TRBJ1-1
V gene: TRBV12-2
D gene: NA
clone size: NA
CDR3 DNA: TGTGCAAGTAGCGGGGTTTGGGATAAGGAAGCTTTCTTT
CDR3 protein: CASSGVWDKEAFF

J gene: TRBJ1-1
V gene: TRBV12-5
D gene: NA
clone size: few
CDR3 DNA: TGTGCTAGTGGGGCTCCGGGGGGCAAAAGTTCCACTGAAGCTTTCTTT
CDR3 protein: CASGAPGGKSSTEAFF

J gene: TRBJ2-3
V gene: TRBV21-1
D gene: NA
clone size: NA
CDR3 DNA: TGTGCCAGCAGCCGGACTAGCGGGGTCGGTACGCAGTATTTT
CDR3 protein: CASSRTSGVGTQYF

J gene: TRBJ2-2
V gene: TRBV7-9
D gene: NA
clone size: NA
CDR3 DNA: TGTGCCAGCAGCAGACAGGCGAACACCGGGGAGCTGTTTTTT
CDR3 protein: CASSRQANTGELFF

J gene: TRBJ1-4
V gene: TRBV27
D gene: NA
clone size: NA
CDR3 DNA: TGTGCCAGCAGTTCCTTAAGACTCCGGACAGTTATAAATGAAAAACTGTTTTTT
CDR3 protein: CASSSLRLRTVINEKLFF

J gene: TRBJ1-1
V gene: TRBV14
D gene: NA
clone size: NA
CDR3 DNA: TGTGCCAGCAGCCAAGGAGGGTTAAAAACTGAAGCTTTCTTT
CDR3 protein: CASSQGGLKTEAFF

J gene: TRBJ2-1
V gene: TRBV29-1
D gene: NA
clone size: NA
CDR3 DNA: TGCAGCGTTCTGACCGACATCAACAATGAGCAGTTCTTC
CDR3 protein: CSVLTDINNEQFF

J gene: TRBJ2-3
V gene: TRBV13
D gene: NA
clone size: NA
CDR3 DNA: TGTGCCAGCAGCTTACTGCGGGGACAGATCAACACAGATACGCAGTATTTT
CDR3 protein: CASSLLRGQINTDTQYF

J gene: TRBJ1-5
V gene: TRBV6-2/TRBV6-3
D gene: TRBD1
clone size: NA
CDR3 DNA: TGTGCCAGCAGTTACCCGCTAGGACAGGGCCCCCGACAGCCCCAGCATTTT
CDR3 protein: CASSYPLGQGPRQPQHF

J gene: TRBJ1-1
V gene: TRBV5-1
D gene: NA
clone size: once
CDR3 DNA: TGCGCCAGCAGCCCGAGATCAGGCGGAGGTTCCTTTAGGACTGAAGCTTTCTTT
CDR3 protein: CASSPRSGGGSFRTEAFF

J gene: TRBJ2-7
V gene: TRBV6-5
D gene: TRBD2
clone size: NA
CDR3 DNA: TGTGCCAGCAGTCGACTAGCGGGGGACTACGAGCAGTACTTC
CDR3 protein: CASSRLAGDYEQYF

J gene: TRBJ1-2
V gene: TRBV30
D gene: NA
clone size: NA
CDR3 DNA: TGTGCCTGGAACGTCATCACAGGAGCTCTCTTC
CDR3 protein: CAWNVITGALF

J gene: TRBJ2-7
V gene: TRBV7-9
D gene: NA
clone size: NA
CDR3 DNA: TGTGCCAGCAGCCCCCTCTTCCAGGGGCCGTGGGACGAGCAGTACTTC
CDR3 protein: CASSPLFQGPWDEQYF

J gene: TRBJ1-3
V gene: TRBV19
D gene: NA
clone size: few
CDR3 DNA: TGTGCCAGTAGCCCCCGGACAGAGAGCTCTGGAAACACCATATATTTT
CDR3 protein: CASSPRTESSGNTIYF

J gene: TRBJ2-1
V gene: TRBV29-1
D gene: NA
clone size: NA
CDR3 DNA: TGCAGCGTTGATGGAGATCTGAGCTACAATGAGCAGTTCTTC
CDR3 protein: CSVDGDLSYNEQFF

J gene: TRBJ1-2
V gene: TRBV28
D gene: TRBD1
clone size: NA
CDR3 DNA: TGTGCCAGCAGTCTCGGACAGGGCGTAGTGGCTGGCTACACCTTC
CDR3 protein: CASSLGQGVVAGYTF

J gene: TRBJ2-7
V gene: TRBV2
D gene: NA
clone size: NA
CDR3 DNA: TGTGCCAGCAGACGGAGTAACTACGAGCAGTACTTC
CDR3 protein: CASRRSNYEQYF

J gene: TRBJ1-2
V gene: TRBV6-5
D gene: NA
clone size: NA
CDR3 DNA: TGTGCCAGCAGTCAATCCGGGACTGAGGGCTACACCTTC
CDR3 protein: CASSQSGTEGYTF

J gene: TRBJ1-2
V gene: TRBV29-1
D gene: TRBD1
clone size: NA
CDR3 DNA: TGCAGCGTCCGGGACAGGCTAAACTATGGCTACACCTTC
CDR3 protein: CSVRDRLNYGYTF

J gene: TRBJ1-5
V gene: TRBV7-8
D gene: NA
clone size: NA
CDR3 DNA: TGTGCCAGCAGCTTACAAGGACAGAATAGCAATCAGCCCCAGCATTTT
CDR3 protein: CASSLQGQNSNQPQHF

J gene: TRBJ2-5
V gene: TRBV11-1
D gene: TRBD2
clone size: NA
CDR3 DNA: TGTGCCAGCAGCAAAAGTTGGGAGGGAAGTGGGGAGACCCAGTACTTC
CDR3 protein: CASSKSWEGSGETQYF

J gene: TRBJ2-7
V gene: TRBV30
D gene: NA
clone size: NA
CDR3 DNA: TGTGCCTGCCAGGGTAGGGCCTCCTACGAGCAGTACTTC
CDR3 protein: CACQGRASYEQYF

J gene: TRBJ2-3
V gene: TRBV5-3
D gene: TRBD2
clone size: NA
CDR3 DNA: TGTGCCAGAAGCGTGGAACTAGCGGGGGGGCCCCGTAGGGGAGATACGCAGTATTTT
CDR3 protein: CARSVELAGGPRRGDTQYF

J gene: TRBJ2-2
V gene: TRBV18
D gene: TRBD2
clone size: NA
CDR3 DNA: TGTGCCAGCTCATTGGGACTAGCGGGGAACACCGGGGAGCTGTTTTTT
CDR3 protein: CASSLGLAGNTGELFF

J gene: TRBJ1-4
V gene: TRBV7-9
D gene: TRBD1
clone size: NA
CDR3 DNA: TGTGCCAGCAGCTTCCCGGACAGGGGAGATGCAACTAATGAAAAACTGTTTTTT
CDR3 protein: CASSFPDRGDATNEKLFF

J gene: TRBJ1-5
V gene: TRBV6-5
D gene: TRBD1
clone size: NA
CDR3 DNA: TGTGCCAGCAGTTACTCCAGGACAGGAGGTCAGCCCCAGCATTTT
CDR3 protein: CASSYSRTGGQPQHF

J gene: TRBJ2-1
V gene: TRBV29-1
D gene: NA
clone size: NA
CDR3 DNA: TGCAGCGCCTCAGGGGCGAGCTCCTACAATGAGCAGTTCTTC
CDR3 protein: CSASGASSYNEQFF

J gene: TRBJ2-4
V gene: TRBV24-1
D gene: TRBD1
clone size: NA
CDR3 DNA: TGTGCCACCAGTGTCATTACAGGGGAAGGCAAAAACATTCAGTACTTC
CDR3 protein: CATSVITGEGKNIQYF

J gene: TRBJ1-4
V gene: TRBV6-5
D gene: NA
clone size: NA
CDR3 DNA: TGTGCCAGCAGTTACTCGGGCAGGGGAGTTGAAAAACTGTTTTTT
CDR3 protein: CASSYSGRGVEKLFF

J gene: TRBJ1-3
V gene: TRBV3-1/TRBV3-2
D gene: TRBD1
clone size: NA
CDR3 DNA: TGTGCCAGCAGCCTCAGGATCGGGACAGCTACTAAGTCTGGAAACACCATATATTTT
CDR3 protein: CASSLRIGTATKSGNTIYF

J gene: TRBJ2-1
V gene: TRBV6-5
D gene: NA
clone size: once
CDR3 DNA: TGTGCCAGCAGTTACCGGGGGAACTACAATGAGCAGTTCTTC
CDR3 protein: CASSYRGNYNEQFF

J gene: TRBJ1-2
V gene: TRBV18
D gene: NA
clone size: NA
CDR3 DNA: TGTGCCAGCTCACCGATCGGGGACGGACAGCACTATGGCTACACCTTC
CDR3 protein: CASSPIGDGQHYGYTF

J gene: TRBJ1-1
V gene: TRBV7-9
D gene: NA
clone size: NA
CDR3 DNA: TGTGCCAGCAGCTTAGGGGGGGTGACTGAAGCTTTCTTT
CDR3 protein: CASSLGGVTEAFF

J gene: TRBJ2-2
V gene: TRBV20-1
D gene: NA
clone size: once
CDR3 DNA: TGCAGTGCTTTACGGACCGGGGAGCTGTTTTTT
CDR3 protein: CSALRTGELFF

J gene: TRBJ1-2
V gene: TRBV3-1/TRBV3-2
D gene: TRBD1
clone size: NA
CDR3 DNA: TGTGCCAGCACCCCGGGACAGAAGAACTATGGCTACACCTTC
CDR3 protein: CASTPGQKNYGYTF

J gene: TRBJ1-5
V gene: TRBV27
D gene: NA
clone size: once
CDR3 DNA: TGTGCCAGCAGTTTATCCGGGGGTCCCCCCAATCAGCCCCAGCATTTT
CDR3 protein: CASSLSGGPPNQPQHF

J gene: TRBJ2-7
V gene: TRBV7-9
D gene: NA
clone size: NA
CDR3 DNA: TGTGCCAGCGGCCCGACGAAGGGGGCCTACGAGCAGTACTTC
CDR3 protein: CASGPTKGAYEQYF

J gene: TRBJ2-1
V gene: TRBV18
D gene: TRBD1
clone size: NA
CDR3 DNA: TGTGCCAGCTCACTCGGGGACAGGGGTTTCAATGAGCAGTTCTTC
CDR3 protein: CASSLGDRGFNEQFF

J gene: TRBJ2-1
V gene: TRBV7-8
D gene: NA
clone size: NA
CDR3 DNA: TGTGCCAGCAGCCCAGAGGGCCGGCATGAGCAGTTCTTC
CDR3 protein: CASSPEGRHEQFF

J gene: TRBJ2-1
V gene: TRBV7-9
D gene: TRBD1
clone size: NA
CDR3 DNA: TGTGCCAGCAGCCTCACAGGGGTCAGCTACAATGAGCAGTTCTTC
CDR3 protein: CASSLTGVSYNEQFF